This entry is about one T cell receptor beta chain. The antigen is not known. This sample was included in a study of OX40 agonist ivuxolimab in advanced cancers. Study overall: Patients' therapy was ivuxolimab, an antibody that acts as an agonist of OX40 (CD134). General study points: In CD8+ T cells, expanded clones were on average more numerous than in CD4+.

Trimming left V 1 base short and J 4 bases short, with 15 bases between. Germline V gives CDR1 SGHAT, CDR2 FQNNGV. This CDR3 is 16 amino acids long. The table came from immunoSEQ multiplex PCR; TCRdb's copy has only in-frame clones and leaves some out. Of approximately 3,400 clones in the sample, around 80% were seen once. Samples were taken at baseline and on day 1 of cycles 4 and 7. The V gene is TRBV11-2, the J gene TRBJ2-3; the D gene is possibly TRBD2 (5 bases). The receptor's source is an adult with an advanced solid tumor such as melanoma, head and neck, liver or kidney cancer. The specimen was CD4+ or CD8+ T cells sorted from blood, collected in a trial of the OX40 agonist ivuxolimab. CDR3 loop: CASSLAGSAKADTQYF. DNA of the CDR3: TGTGCCAGCAGCTTAGCGGGTAGCGCCAAGGCAGATACGCAGTATTTT. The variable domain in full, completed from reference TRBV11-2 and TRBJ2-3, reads EAGVAQSPRYKIIEKRQSVAFWCNPISGHATLYWYQQILGQGPKLLIQFQNNGVVDDSQLPKDRFSAERLKGVDSTLKIQPAKLEDSAVYLCASSLAGSAKADTQYFGPGTRLTVL.